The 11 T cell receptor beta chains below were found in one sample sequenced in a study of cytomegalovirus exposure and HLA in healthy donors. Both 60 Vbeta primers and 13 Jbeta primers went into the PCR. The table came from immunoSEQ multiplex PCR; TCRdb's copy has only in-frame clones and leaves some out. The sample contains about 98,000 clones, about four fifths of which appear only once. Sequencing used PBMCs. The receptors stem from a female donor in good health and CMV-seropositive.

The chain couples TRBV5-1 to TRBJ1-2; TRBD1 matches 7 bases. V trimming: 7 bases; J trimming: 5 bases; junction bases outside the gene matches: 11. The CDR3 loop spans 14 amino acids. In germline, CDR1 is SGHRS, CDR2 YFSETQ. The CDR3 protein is CASCPGGQTYGYTF. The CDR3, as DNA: TGCGCCAGCTGTCCCGGGGGACAGACTTATGGCTACACCTTC.

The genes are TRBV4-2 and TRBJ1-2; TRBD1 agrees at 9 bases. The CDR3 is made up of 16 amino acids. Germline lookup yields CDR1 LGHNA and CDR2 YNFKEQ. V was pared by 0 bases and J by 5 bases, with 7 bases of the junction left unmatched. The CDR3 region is CASSQDWDRDPYGYTF. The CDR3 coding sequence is TGTGCCAGCAGCCAAGATTGGGACAGGGATCCGTATGGCTACACCTTC.

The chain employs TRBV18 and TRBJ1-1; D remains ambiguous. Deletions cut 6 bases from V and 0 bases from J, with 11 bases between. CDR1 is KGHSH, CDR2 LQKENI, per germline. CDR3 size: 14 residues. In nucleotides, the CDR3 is TGTGCCAGCTCCCTTGGAGGGATGAACACTGAAGCTTTCTTT. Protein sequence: CASSLGGMNTEAFF.

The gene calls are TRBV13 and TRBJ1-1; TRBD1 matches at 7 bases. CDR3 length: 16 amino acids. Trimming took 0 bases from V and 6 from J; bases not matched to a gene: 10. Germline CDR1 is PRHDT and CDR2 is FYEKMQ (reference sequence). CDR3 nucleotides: TGTGCCAGCAGCTTAGGGCACAGGGGATGGGGGTCTGAAGCTTTCTTT. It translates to CASSLGHRGWGSEAFF.

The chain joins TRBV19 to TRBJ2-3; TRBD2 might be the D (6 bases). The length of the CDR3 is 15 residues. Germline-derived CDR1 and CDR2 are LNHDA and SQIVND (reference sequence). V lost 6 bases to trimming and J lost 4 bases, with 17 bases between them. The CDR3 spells CASSPLARLPDTQYF. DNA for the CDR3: TGTGCCAGTAGCCCTCTAGCGCGACTACCAGATACGCAGTATTTT. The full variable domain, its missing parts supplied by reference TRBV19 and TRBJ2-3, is DGGITQSPKYLFRKEGQNVTLSCEQNLNHDAMYWYRQDPGQGLRLIYYSQIVNDFQKGDIAEGYSVSREKKESFPLTVTSAQKNPTAFYLCASSPLARLPDTQYFGPGTRLTVL.

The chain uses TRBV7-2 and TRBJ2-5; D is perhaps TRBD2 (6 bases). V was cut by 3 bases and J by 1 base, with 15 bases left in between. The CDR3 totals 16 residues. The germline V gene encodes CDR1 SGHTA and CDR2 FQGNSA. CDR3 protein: CASSFGSSAPQETQYF. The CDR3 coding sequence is TGTGCCAGCAGCTTTGGGTCTAGCGCTCCCCAAGAGACCCAGTACTTC. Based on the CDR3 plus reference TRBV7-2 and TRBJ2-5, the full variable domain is GAGVSQSPSNKVTEKGKDVELRCDPISGHTALYWYRQSLGQGLEFLIYFQGNSAPDKSGLPSDRFSAERTGGSVSTLTIQRTQQEDSAVYLCASSFGSSAPQETQYFGPGTRLLVL.

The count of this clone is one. CDR3 coding DNA: TGCGCCAGCAGCGTTTGGAGGGGTTTAAAAAATGAGCAGTTCTTC. It translates to CASSVWRGLKNEQFF. This chain uses TRBV5-1 with TRBJ2-1, with a weak D call TRBD2 (6 bases). The CDR3 has 15 residues. V was cut by 4 bases and J by 7 bases, with 18 bases left in between. Per germline, CDR1 SGHRS and CDR2 YFSETQ.

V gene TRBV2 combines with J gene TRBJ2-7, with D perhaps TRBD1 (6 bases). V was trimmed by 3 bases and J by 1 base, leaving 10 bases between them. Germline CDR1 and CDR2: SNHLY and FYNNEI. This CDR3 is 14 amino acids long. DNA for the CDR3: TGTGCCAGCAGTGATACAGGGATTTCCTACGAGCAGTACTTC. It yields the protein CASSDTGISYEQYF.

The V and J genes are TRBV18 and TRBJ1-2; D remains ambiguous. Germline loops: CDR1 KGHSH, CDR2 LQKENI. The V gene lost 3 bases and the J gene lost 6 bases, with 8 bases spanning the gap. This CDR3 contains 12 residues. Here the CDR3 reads CASSPHGDGYTF. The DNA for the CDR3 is TGTGCCAGCTCACCCCACGGGGATGGCTACACCTTC.

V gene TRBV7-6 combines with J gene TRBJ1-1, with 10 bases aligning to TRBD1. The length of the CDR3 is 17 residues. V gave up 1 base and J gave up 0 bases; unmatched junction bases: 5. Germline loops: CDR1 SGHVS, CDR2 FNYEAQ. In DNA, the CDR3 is TGTGCCAGCAGCTTAGTGGGGACAGGGGCCTTGAACACTGAAGCTTTCTTT. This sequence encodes CASSLVGTGALNTEAFF.

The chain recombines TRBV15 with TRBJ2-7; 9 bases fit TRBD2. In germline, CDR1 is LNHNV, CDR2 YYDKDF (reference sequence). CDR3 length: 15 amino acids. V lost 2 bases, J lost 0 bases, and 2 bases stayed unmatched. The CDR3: CATSRPSGASYEQYF. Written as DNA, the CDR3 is TGTGCCACCAGCAGACCTAGCGGGGCCTCCTACGAGCAGTACTTC. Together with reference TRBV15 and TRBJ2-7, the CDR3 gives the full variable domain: DAMVIQNPRYQVTQFGKPVTLSCSQTLNHNVMYWYQQKSSQAPKLLFHYYDKDFNNEADTPDNFQSRRPNTSFCFLDIRSPGLGDTAMYLCATSRPSGASYEQYFGPGTRLTVT.